The clone carrying this T cell receptor (beta chain) has only a few counts. Its antigen is still unknown. This entry belongs to a study of response to subunit inactivated influenza vaccine. Broader study findings: Authors suggested few new T cells are recruited by each seasonal influenza vaccination.

TCRdb reprocessed the RT-PCR reads via MiXCR and lists one record per CDR3 protein. The sample has some 640,000 distinct CDR3 sequences; about 15% are singletons. V lost 0 bases and J lost 1, with 10 bases in between. The CDR3 consists of 16 residues. Germline CDR1 reads SGHVS; CDR2 reads FQNEAQ. This receptor was taken from a man between 50 and 59 years old who received an inactivated influenza vaccine. The specimen comprised PBMCs from blood, sampled around two weeks before vaccination. The gene calls are TRBV7-8 and TRBJ1-5, with D maybe TRBD1 (5 bases). CDR3 protein: CASSLAGGYSNQPQHF. The CDR3 DNA reads as TGTGCCAGCAGCTTAGCGGGGGGGTACAGCAATCAGCCCCAGCATTTT.